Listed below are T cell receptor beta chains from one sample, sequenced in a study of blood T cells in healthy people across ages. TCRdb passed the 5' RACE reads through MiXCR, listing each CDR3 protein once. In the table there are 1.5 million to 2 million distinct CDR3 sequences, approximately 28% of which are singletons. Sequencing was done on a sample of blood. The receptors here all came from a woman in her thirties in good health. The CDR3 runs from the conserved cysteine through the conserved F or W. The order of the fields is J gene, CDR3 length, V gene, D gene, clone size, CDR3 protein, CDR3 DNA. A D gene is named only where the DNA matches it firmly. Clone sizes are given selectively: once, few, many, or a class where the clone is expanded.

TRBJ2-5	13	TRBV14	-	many	CASSSGHLETQYF	TGTGCCAGCAGTTCGGGACACCTAGAGACCCAGTACTTC
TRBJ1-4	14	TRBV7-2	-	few	CASSPNQGNEKLFF	TGTGCCAGCAGTCCAAACCAGGGAAATGAAAAACTGTTTTTT
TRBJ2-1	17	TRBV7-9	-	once	CASSSAAGRTYSYEQFF	TGCGCCAGCAGCTCAGCCGCGGGGAGGACATACTCCTACGAGCAGTTCTTC
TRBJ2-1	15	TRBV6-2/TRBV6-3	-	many	CASSSRDKSYNEQFF	TGTGCCAGCAGCTCCCGGGACAAGTCCTACAATGAGCAGTTCTTC
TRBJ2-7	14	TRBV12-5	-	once	CASGWAGSRDEQYF	TGTGCTAGTGGTTGGGCGGGTTCACGGGACGAGCAGTACTTC
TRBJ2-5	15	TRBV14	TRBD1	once	CASSKGQSTRETQYF	TGTGCCAGCAGCAAGGGACAGTCCACCCGGGAGACCCAGTACTTC
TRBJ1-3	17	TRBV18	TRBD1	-	CASSHVDRGFQRNTIYF	TGTGCCAGCTCACACGTCGACAGGGGATTCCAGCGAAACACCATATATTTT
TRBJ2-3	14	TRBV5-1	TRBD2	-	CASSAAGGADTQYF	TGCGCCAGCAGCGCGGCGGGGGGGGCAGATACGCAGTATTTT
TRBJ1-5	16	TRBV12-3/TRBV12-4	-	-	CASSYGASLGNQPQHF	TGTGCCAGCAGTTACGGAGCCTCCCTAGGCAATCAGCCCCAGCATTTT
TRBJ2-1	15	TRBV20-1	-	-	CSAGLWVGIYNEQFF	TGCAGTGCTGGGTTATGGGTGGGCATTTACAATGAGCAGTTCTTC
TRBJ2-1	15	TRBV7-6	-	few	CASSGWTGAYNEQFF	TGTGCCAGCAGCGGTTGGACGGGGGCCTACAATGAGCAGTTCTTC
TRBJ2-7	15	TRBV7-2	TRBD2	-	CASSSNLAGDGEQYF	TGTGCCAGCAGCTCAAACCTAGCGGGAGATGGCGAGCAGTACTTC
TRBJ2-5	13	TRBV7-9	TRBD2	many	CASSRLAQETQYF	TGTGCCAGCAGCCGACTAGCGCAAGAGACCCAGTACTTC
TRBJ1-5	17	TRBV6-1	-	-	CASSPGTTPVSNQPQHF	TGTGCCAGCAGTCCAGGGACAACCCCGGTCTCTAATCAGCCCCAGCATTTT
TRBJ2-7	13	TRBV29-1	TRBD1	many	CSVGGRQGYEQYF	TGCAGCGTTGGGGGGCGACAGGGCTACGAGCAGTACTTC
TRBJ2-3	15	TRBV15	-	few	CAASRDQQGVNTQYF	TGTGCCGCCAGCAGAGACCAGCAGGGTGTAAATACGCAGTATTTT
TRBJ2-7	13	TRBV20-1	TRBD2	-	CSAAYSGRDEQYF	TGCAGTGCCGCATATAGCGGGAGGGACGAGCAGTACTTC
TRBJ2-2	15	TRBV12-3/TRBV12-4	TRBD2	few	CASSLRLADTGELFF	TGTGCCAGCAGTTTACGACTAGCTGACACCGGGGAGCTGTTTTTT
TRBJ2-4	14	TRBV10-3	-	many	CAISEPDKQNIQYF	TGTGCCATCAGTGAGCCCGACAAGCAAAACATTCAGTACTTC
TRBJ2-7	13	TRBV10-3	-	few	CAISDLIFNEQYF	TGTGCCATCAGTGATCTGATTTTCAACGAGCAGTACTTC
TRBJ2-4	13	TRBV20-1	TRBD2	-	CSAGVGGPNIQYF	TGCAGTGCTGGGGTGGGAGGGCCCAACATTCAGTACTTC
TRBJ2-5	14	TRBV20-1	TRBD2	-	CSARASGLEETQYF	TGCAGTGCTAGAGCTAGCGGGCTCGAAGAGACCCAGTACTTC
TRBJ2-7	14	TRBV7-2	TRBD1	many	CASSFRQGRYEQYF	TGTGCCAGCAGCTTCAGACAGGGACGATACGAGCAGTACTTC
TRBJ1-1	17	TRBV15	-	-	CATSRGRPILGNTEAFF	TGTGCCACCAGCCGCGGACGCCCGATCCTTGGGAACACTGAAGCTTTCTTT
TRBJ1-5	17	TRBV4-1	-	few	CASSQGGGQGEVQPQHF	TGCGCCAGCAGCCAGGGAGGAGGGCAGGGTGAAGTCCAGCCCCAGCATTTT
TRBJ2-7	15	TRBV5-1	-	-	CASRDDSGIGYEQYF	TGCGCCAGCAGGGACGACAGCGGAATCGGCTACGAGCAGTACTTC
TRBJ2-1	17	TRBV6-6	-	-	CASSYSVDRTGYNEQFF	TGTGCCAGCAGTTACTCGGTTGACAGGACGGGGTACAATGAGCAGTTCTTC
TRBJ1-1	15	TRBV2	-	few	CASSPPPAMNTEAFF	TGTGCCAGCAGCCCCCCCCCAGCAATGAACACTGAAGCTTTCTTT